The clone carrying this TCR beta chain was seen many times. Antigen unknown. This sample was taken from a study of T cell repertoires in cytomegalovirus infection. Study details: A matching HLA type, together with CMV infection, was signaled by public TCR beta signatures. Study observations and caveats: HLA-C-restricted CMV clonotypes gave the most frequent clonotype in two of eight donors. The cumulative frequency of public TCR beta families distinguished individuals who carried CMV together with the relevant HLA.

TCRdb redid the calling of the reads with MiXCR, one entry per CDR3 protein. The data contain hundreds of thousands of distinct CDR3 sequences, around 24% of them singletons. Sequences were obtained from CD8+ T cells from PBMCs. The sequence derives from a human donor in good health (CMV status not recorded). Some clones in this sample may be carry-over from other donors' samples.

Here the CDR3 DNA reads TGTGCCAGCAGCGTTCTTGAGACCCAGTACTTC. Translation gives CASSVLETQYF. The V gene is TRBV7-8, the J gene TRBJ2-5; D is ambiguous. CDR3 size: 11 residues. Germline loops: CDR1 SGHVS, CDR2 FQNEAQ. The germline V and J ends were trimmed by 5 bases and 5 bases, with 6 bases remaining between them.